Listed here are 27 T cell receptor beta chains from one sample, sequenced in a study of cytomegalovirus exposure and HLA in healthy donors (dated by TCRdb to about 2017). Receptors were amplified or captured by the immunoSEQ multiplex PCR assay. A mixture of 60 forward primers for TCR Vbeta segments and 13 reverse primers for TCR Jbeta segments was used in the multiplex PCR. TCRdb holds this immuneACCESS table with in-frame rearrangements only. Some clones are missing; in checked studies, unresolved V genes explain under half, and the rest has no known cause. For this sample the table gives roughly 200,000 clones, of which almost 85% were detected only once. The ten largest clones add up to about 0.6% of the sample. Source material: PBMCs. The receptors here all came from a woman aged 35 to 49 in good health and CMV-seronegative.

The chain is built from TRBV7-2 and TRBJ2-3; 8 bases fit TRBD2. V was pared by 1 base and J by 10 bases, with 10 bases of the junction left unmatched. The CDR3 is 15 residues long. Per germline, CDR1 SGHTA and CDR2 FQGNSA. CDR3 region: CASSLGGGGTLAQYF. In DNA, the CDR3 is TGTGCCAGCAGCTTAGGAGGCGGGGGGACCCTGGCGCAGTATTTT.

This chain connects TRBV29-1 to TRBJ1-2; D call uncertain. The CDR3 consists of 12 residues. Germline CDR1 is SQVTM and CDR2 is ANQGSEA. Deletions cut 5 bases from V and 4 bases from J, with 11 bases between. The CDR3 DNA reads TGCAGCGTTAGGCAGGTGGGCTATGGCTACACCTTC. It codes for CSVRQVGYGYTF. Complete variable domain (other parts from reference TRBV29-1 and TRBJ1-2): SAVISQKPSRDICQRGTSLTIQCQVDSQVTMMFWYRQQPGQSLTLIATANQGSEATYESGFVIDKFPISRPNLTFSTLTVSNMSPEDSSIYLCSVRQVGYGYTFGSGTRLTVV.

This chain uses TRBV27 with TRBJ2-3; 7 bases agree with TRBD2. Per the germline V gene, CDR1 is MNHEY and CDR2 is SMNVEV (reference sequence). The length of the CDR3 is 15 residues. V gave up 0 bases and J gave up 1 base; unmatched junction bases: 1. As DNA, the CDR3 is TGTGCCAGCAGTTTATCCCTAGCGGGCACAGATACGCAGTATTTT. Residues: CASSLSLAGTDTQYF.

The rearrangement joins TRBV28 to TRBJ1-2, with 8 bases identical to TRBD1. This CDR3 is built from 17 residues. Germline CDR1 is MDHEN and CDR2 is SYDVKM. With 4 bases clipped from V and 8 bases from J, the junction kept 18 bases outside the gene matches. The CDR3 bases are TGTGCCAGCAGTTCTCTAGGACAGGGAGAGGCCCCTGGCGGCTACACCTTC. It specifies CASSSLGQGEAPGGYTF.

This clone was found a few times. J is TRBJ1-1 and V is TRBV19; D might be TRBD1 (5 bases). There are 15 residues in the CDR3. Germline V gene sequence: CDR1 LNHDA, CDR2 SQIVND (reference sequence). V shed 5 bases and J shed 4 bases, with 17 bases lying between them. The CDR3 sequence is CASSRAGNLGTEAFF. The CDR3 DNA reads TGTGCCAGTAGTCGGGCAGGGAATCTCGGCACTGAAGCTTTCTTT. Supplemented by reference TRBV19 and TRBJ1-1, the full variable domain reads DGGITQSPKYLFRKEGQNVTLSCEQNLNHDAMYWYRQDPGQGLRLIYYSQIVNDFQKGDIAEGYSVSREKKESFPLTVTSAQKNPTAFYLCASSRAGNLGTEAFFGQGTRLTVV.

This sequence joins TRBV2 and TRBJ2-3; D possibly corresponds to TRBD1 (6 bases). With 7 bases removed from V and 5 bases from J, the gap between germline ends came to 16 bases. CDR1 is SNHLY, CDR2 FYNNEI, per germline. This CDR3 contains 14 residues. As DNA, the CDR3 is TGTGCCAGCATACCAGGGGTTTCCGGAGATACGCAGTATTTT. This sequence encodes CASIPGVSGDTQYF.

The chain joins TRBV19 to TRBJ1-4; 8 bases match TRBD1. Trimming took 0 bases from V and 7 from J; bases not matched to a gene: 4. Per germline, CDR1 LNHDA and CDR2 SQIVND (reference sequence). The CDR3 is 15 residues long. The CDR3 sequence is CASSIDRQGAEKLFF. The DNA for the CDR3 is TGTGCCAGTAGTATAGACCGTCAGGGGGCTGAAAAACTGTTTTTT.

The CDR3 is CASSQEIQAEKGETQYF. Written as DNA, the CDR3 is TGCGCCAGCAGCCAAGAAATCCAGGCAGAGAAGGGGGAGACCCAGTACTTC. The chain uses TRBV4-3 and TRBJ2-5; tentatively, D is TRBD1 (5 bases). The V gene's germline CDR1 is LGHNA and CDR2 YSLEER. V was clipped by 0 bases and J by 5 bases, with 19 bases between them. The CDR3 sequence is 17 residues long.

V gene TRBV15 combines with J gene TRBJ1-1, with D maybe TRBD1 (6 bases). In germline, CDR1 is LNHNV, CDR2 YYDKDF (reference sequence). The CDR3 sequence is 17 residues long. V shed 3 bases and J shed 0 bases, with 17 bases lying between them. CDR3 loop: CATSSSPVGQLNTEAFF. DNA for the CDR3: TGTGCCACCAGCAGTTCCCCCGTAGGACAGCTGAACACTGAAGCTTTCTTT. Filled out from reference TRBV15 and TRBJ1-1, the complete variable domain reads DAMVIQNPRYQVTQFGKPVTLSCSQTLNHNVMYWYQQKSSQAPKLLFHYYDKDFNNEADTPDNFQSRRPNTSFCFLDIRSPGLGDTAMYLCATSSSPVGQLNTEAFFGQGTRLTVV.

The gene calls are TRBV2 and TRBJ1-6; D is possibly TRBD1 (5 bases). This CDR3 has 14 residues. Between the trimmed V and J ends, which lost 8 bases and 0 bases, there was a span of 8 bases. Germline CDR1 reads SNHLY; CDR2 reads FYNNEI. CDR3 loop: CASGQGSYNSPLHF. The CDR3 nucleotides read TGTGCCAGCGGTCAGGGCTCCTATAATTCACCCCTCCACTTT.

The sample holds a few counts of this clone. V usage is TRBV7-8 and J usage is TRBJ1-3, with D tentatively TRBD1 (5 bases). The CDR3 is 15 residues long. Germline assignment: CDR1 SGHVS and CDR2 FQNEAQ. The V and J ends lost 5 bases and 1 base respectively, with 12 bases between them. In DNA, the CDR3 is TGTGCCAGCAGCCCGGCCGGGGGTTCTGGAAACACCATATATTTT. Its translation: CASSPAGGSGNTIYF.

The rearrangement links TRBV5-5 to TRBJ1-3, with D possibly matching TRBD1 (5 bases). The CDR3 has 14 residues. Germline loops: CDR1 SGHKS, CDR2 YYEKEE (reference sequence). Trimming removed 6 bases at V and 2 bases at J, with 12 bases between. The CDR3 sequence: CASMETGPGNTIYF. In DNA, the CDR3 is TGTGCCAGCATGGAAACAGGTCCTGGAAACACCATATATTTT.

This chain uses TRBV5-1 with TRBJ1-2; D is uncertain. The germline gives CDR1 SGHRS, CDR2 YFSETQ. This CDR3 is built from 12 residues. The V gene lost 1 base and the J gene lost 5 bases, with 6 bases spanning the gap. Here the CDR3 reads CASSLRGYGYTF. In DNA form, the CDR3 reads TGCGCCAGCAGCTTGAGAGGTTATGGCTACACCTTC.

J is TRBJ2-3 and V is TRBV9; tentatively, D is TRBD2 (5 bases). This CDR3 has 12 residues. The V end lost 2 bases, the J end lost 7 bases, and 8 bases lay between the germline ends. From germline, CDR1 is SGDLS and CDR2 YYNGEE. The CDR3 region is CASSVREYTQYF. The DNA of the CDR3 is TGTGCCAGCAGCGTGAGGGAGTATACGCAGTATTTT.

The rearrangement uses TRBV6-4 and TRBJ2-4; TRBD2 might be the D (7 bases). CDR1 is MRHNA and CDR2 is SNTAGT in the germline V gene. Trimming removed 3 bases from V and 8 bases from J, with 14 bases in between. This CDR3 has 14 amino acids. CDR3 in DNA: TGTGCCAGCAGTGAGGGGGGGGGCGGGGACATTCAGTACTTC. As protein: CASSEGGGGDIQYF.

There are a few counts of this clone. This chain uses TRBV27 with TRBJ2-1; no reliable D call. Germline assignment: CDR1 MNHEY and CDR2 SMNVEV (reference sequence). The CDR3 is made up of 13 amino acids. V gave up 5 bases and J gave up 5 bases, with 10 bases separating them. CDR3: CASSPGSHNEQFF. The CDR3 coding sequence is TGTGCCAGCAGTCCCGGGTCTCACAATGAGCAGTTCTTC.

In nucleotides, the CDR3 is TGTGCCAGCTCCCCCTCGGGACAGTTCTACGAGCAGTACTTC. Protein: CASSPSGQFYEQYF. This chain joins TRBV18 and TRBJ2-7; 7 bases line up with TRBD1. Germline V gene sequence: CDR1 KGHSH, CDR2 LQKENI. The CDR3 loop spans 14 amino acids. The ends lost 6 bases at V and 3 bases at J; junction bases unmatched: 8.

The chain combines TRBV28 with TRBJ1-2, with 11 bases fitting TRBD1. CDR1 is MDHEN, CDR2 SYDVKM, per germline. V lost 3 bases, J lost 12 bases, and 9 bases stayed unmatched. This CDR3 is 14 amino acids long. CDR3 sequence (DNA): TGTGCCAGCAGTTTGATCGAGGACAGGGGGCGGAACACCTTC. Its translation is CASSLIEDRGRNTF.

This clone occurred once. V gene TRBV7-2 combines with J gene TRBJ2-2; TRBD1 matches 7 bases. V was clipped by 5 bases and J by 2 bases; unmatched bases: 5. In germline, CDR1 is SGHTA, CDR2 FQGNSA. The CDR3 spans 15 residues. The CDR3 here is CASSPDRVNTGELFF. In DNA, the CDR3 is TGTGCCAGCAGCCCAGACAGGGTTAACACCGGGGAGCTGTTTTTT.

The chain carries TRBV25-1 and TRBJ1-5, with TRBD1 matching 9 bases. The junction had 4 bases not matched to a gene; V was cut back by 8 bases and J by 2 bases. This CDR3 is built from 14 residues. CDR1 and CDR2 from the germline V gene are MGHDK and SYGVNS. As DNA, the CDR3 is TGTGCCAGCGCGGGACAGGGAGGCAATCAGCCCCAGCATTTT. Translation: CASAGQGGNQPQHF.

The chain joins TRBV30 to TRBJ1-4; D remains ambiguous. The CDR3 loop spans 12 amino acids. Germline assignment: CDR1 GTSNPN and CDR2 SVGIG (reference sequence). V was shortened by 5 bases and J by 8 bases, with 12 bases between the two germline ends. This CDR3 reads CAWEAAAEKLFF. CDR3 nucleotides: TGTGCCTGGGAGGCCGCAGCAGAAAAACTGTTTTTT.

CDR3 region: CASSLVRQEETQYF. As DNA, the CDR3 is TGTGCCAGCAGCTTAGTCCGCCAGGAAGAGACCCAGTACTTC. The genes are TRBV13 and TRBJ2-5; D is ambiguous. In germline, CDR1 is PRHDT, CDR2 FYEKMQ (reference sequence). Trimming removed 1 base from V and 3 bases from J, with 9 bases in between. The CDR3 is 14 amino acids.

The chain recombines TRBV2 with TRBJ1-5; D uncertain. V was clipped by 7 bases and J by 0 bases, with 13 bases between them. CDR1 SNHLY and CDR2 FYNNEI come from the germline V gene. The CDR3 loop spans 15 amino acids. CDR3 in DNA: TGTGCCAGCATGGGTTCCGGGTCTAGCAATCAGCCCCAGCATTTT. The encoded protein is CASMGSGSSNQPQHF. The whole variable domain, remainder taken from reference TRBV2 and TRBJ1-5, is EPEVTQTPSHQVTQMGQEVILRCVPISNHLYFYWYRQILGQKVEFLVSFYNNEISEKSEIFDDQFSVERPDGSNFTLKIRSTKLEDSAMYFCASMGSGSSNQPQHFGDGTRLSIL.

CDR3 DNA sequence: TGTGCCGGAGCGGCGGGACAGGGTGGCGTGCAGTACTTC. It specifies CAGAAGQGGVQYF. V and J are TRBV2 and TRBJ2-7, with TRBD1 identical over 9 bases. The trim removed 11 bases at V and 9 bases at J, leaving 14 bases unmatched. The V gene's germline CDR1 is SNHLY and CDR2 FYNNEI. CDR3 length equals 13 residues. Full variable domain (missing parts from reference TRBV2 and TRBJ2-7): EPEVTQTPSHQVTQMGQEVILRCVPISNHLYFYWYRQILGQKVEFLVSFYNNEISEKSEIFDDQFSVERPDGSNFTLKIRSTKLEDSAMYFCAGAAGQGGVQYFGPGTRLTVT.

V and J are TRBV11-3 and TRBJ2-7, with 8 bases lining up with TRBD1. The CDR3 sequence is 15 residues long. V lost 0 bases to trimming and J lost 4 bases; unmatched junction nucleotides: 5. The germline gives CDR1 SGHNT, CDR2 YENEEA. The CDR3 DNA sequence: TGTGCCAGCAGCTTAGACGGGACAGGAGTTTACGAGCAGTACTTC. Translated, it gives CASSLDGTGVYEQYF.

The chain recombines TRBV6-1 with TRBJ2-7; 8 nucleotides agree with TRBD1. Trimming removed 2 bases from V and 7 bases from J; junction bases left unmatched: 16. Germline V gene sequence: CDR1 MNHNS, CDR2 SASEGT. There are 17 residues in the CDR3. The CDR3, as DNA: TGTGCCAGCAGTGAAAGGGGGAAGGGTCAGGGGGCACGGGAGCAGTACTTC. This sequence encodes CASSERGKGQGAREQYF.

The chain employs TRBV5-6 and TRBJ2-7; D uncertain. Germline V CDR1 and CDR2: SGHDT, YYEEEE. V gave up 1 base and J gave up 2 bases, with 4 bases separating them. The CDR3 has 12 residues. The CDR3 region is CASSLTAYEQYF. The DNA of the CDR3 is TGTGCCAGCAGCTTGACAGCCTACGAGCAGTACTTC. The full variable domain, with the rest looked up from reference TRBV5-6 and TRBJ2-7, is DAGVTQSPTHLIKTRGQQVTLRCSPKSGHDTVSWYQQALGQGPQFIFQYYEEEERQRGNFPDRFSGHQFPNYSSELNVNALLLGDSALYLCASSLTAYEQYFGPGTRLTVT.